The T cell receptor beta chain under discussion was sequenced for a study of low-dose radiotherapy and immunotherapy resistance in tumors. Study as a whole: Cohort 1 patients were irradiated with 0.5 Gy fractions every 2 weeks to 6.5 Gy total. Cyclophosphamide went in intravenously at 200 mg/m2 every two weeks, one day before radiation and immunotherapy.

Time point in this sample: after trial treatment. This sample's treatment: LDRT plus nivolumab, ipilimumab, low-dose cyclophosphamide and aspirin (RACIN trial). Every donor was treated with nivolumab, ipilimumab, aspirin, low-dose cyclophosphamide and also low-dose radiotherapy. There are many counts of this clonotype. cDNA synthesis used a TRAV/TRBV-specific primer set for both chains. Amplification of TCRs used a constant-region primer and V-primer adapter for roughly 20 PCR cycles. TCRdb re-called the reads through MiXCR, storing one row per CDR3 protein. The sample contains approximately 80,000 distinct CDR3 sequences, about a sixth of which appear only once. The CDR3 length is 19 residues. V was trimmed by 2 bases and J by 5 bases, leaving 28 bases between them. Germline V CDR1 and CDR2: SEHNR, FQNEAQ (reference sequence).

The sample consisted of PBMCs, taken after low-dose radiotherapy plus immunotherapy. The rearrangement uses TRBV7-9 and TRBJ2-7; maybe TRBD1 (5 bases). The source is a male donor with prostate cancer. CDR3 DNA: TGTGCCAGCAGCTTATTACCCACCCGGACATCTCTCAGAATCAACGAGCAGTACTTC. The encoded protein is CASSLLPTRTSLRINEQYF.